The next 18 T cell receptor beta chains were all read from a single sample in a study of cytotoxic CD8 clonotypes in ibrutinib-treated CLL. The protocol was immunoSEQ multiplex PCR, while the TCRdb copy is restricted to in-frame clones and leaves out a portion. The data hold 30,000 to 50,000 clones, with 68% observed a single time. The sequences come from PBMCs, collected at disease progression, from a patient treated with ibrutinib. The origin of the receptors is a human donor with chronic lymphocytic leukemia.

The chain combines TRBV5-6 with TRBJ2-5; 7 nucleotides line up with TRBD1. From germline, CDR1 is SGHDT and CDR2 YYEEEE. V lost 6 bases and J lost 2; bases outside the gene matches: 10. The CDR3 totals 15 residues. CDR3 DNA: TGTGCCAGCACCAATCCCGGGACAGCACAAGAGACCCAGTACTTC. Encoded protein: CASTNPGTAQETQYF.

This clone was seen only once. V is TRBV28 and J is TRBJ2-1; the D gene is possibly TRBD2 (5 bases). The CDR3 contains 16 residues. The germline V and J ends were trimmed by 1 base and 2 bases, with 12 bases remaining between them. Germline CDR1 and CDR2: MDHEN and SYDVKM. CDR3 loop: CASSLFGVITYNEQFF. In nucleotides, the CDR3 is TGTGCCAGCAGTTTATTCGGGGTTATCACCTACAATGAGCAGTTCTTC.

J is TRBJ1-1 and V is TRBV18, with TRBD1 matching over 8 bases. There are 14 residues in the CDR3. Germline CDR1 is KGHSH and CDR2 is LQKENI. The V and J ends lost 4 bases and 5 bases, in that order; junction bases with no gene match: 6. CDR3 protein: CASSLGQGMTEAFF. For the CDR3, the DNA is TGTGCCAGCTCACTTGGACAGGGTATGACTGAAGCTTTCTTT. The whole variable domain, remainder taken from reference TRBV18 and TRBJ1-1, is NAGVMQNPRHLVRRRGQEARLRCSPMKGHSHVYWYRQLPEEGLKFMVYLQKENIIDESGMPKERFSAEFPKEGPSILRIQQVVRGDSAAYFCASSLGQGMTEAFFGQGTRLTVV.

This clone appeared once. The CDR3 sequence is CASSQGGAGNTIYF. CDR3 DNA: TGCGCCAGCAGCCAGGGGGGAGCTGGAAACACCATATATTTT. This chain connects TRBV4-3 to TRBJ1-3; tentatively, D is TRBD1 (5 bases). Trimming took off 3 bases at V and 2 bases at J, with 8 bases between the two ends. The CDR3 loop spans 14 amino acids. Germline loops: CDR1 LGHNA, CDR2 YSLEER.

V usage is TRBV11-3 and J usage is TRBJ1-3; weak D call: TRBD1 (5 bases). The CDR3 is made up of 17 amino acids. Germline CDR1 and CDR2: SGHNT and YENEEA. Trimming removed 4 bases from V and 1 base from J, with 17 bases in between. The CDR3 DNA reads as TGTGCCAGCAGCTCATCCCCGACCGGGACTTCTGGAAACACCATATATTTT. Translated: CASSSSPTGTSGNTIYF.

This chain uses TRBV30 with TRBJ2-7; TRBD1 or TRBD2 may be the D gene (5 bases each). CDR3 length equals 13 residues. CDR1 and CDR2 (germline): GTSNPN, SVGIG (reference sequence). V dropped 3 bases and J dropped 7 bases, with 16 bases sitting between them. CDR3: CAWSGDRPGEQYF. The CDR3 DNA is TGTGCCTGGAGCGGGGACCGTCCCGGTGAGCAGTACTTC.

The CDR3 nucleotides are TGTGCCAGCTCTAACCAAGAGACCCAGTACTTC. This encodes CASSNQETQYF. V usage is TRBV18 and J usage is TRBJ2-5; D not certain. Germline assignment: CDR1 KGHSH and CDR2 LQKENI. Trimming took 6 bases from V and 0 from J, leaving 2 bases between them. The CDR3 has 11 amino acids.

J is TRBJ1-4 and V is TRBV6-1, with 9 bases matching TRBD1. Germline trimming cut 4 bases from V and 8 bases from J; bases unmatched to any gene: 11. The CDR3 sequence is 16 residues long. Germline V gene data show CDR1 as MNHNS and CDR2 as SASEGT. The CDR3 DNA sequence: TGTGCCAGCAGTGCTCAATTGACAGGGGGAAACGAAAAACTGTTTTTT. Protein product: CASSAQLTGGNEKLFF.

The chain recombines TRBV7-8 with TRBJ2-1; TRBD1 agrees at 9 bases. Looked up from germline, CDR1 is SGHVS and CDR2 is FQNEAQ. Unmatched junction bases numbered 5, after V lost 3 bases and J lost 8 bases. CDR3 length: 14 residues. CDR3 loop: CASSLDRGVDEQFF. CDR3 bases: TGTGCCAGCAGCTTGGACAGGGGTGTCGATGAGCAGTTCTTC.

The V and J genes are TRBV30 and TRBJ2-4, with D perhaps TRBD1 or TRBD2 (5 bases each). The germline V gene has CDR1 GTSNPN and CDR2 SVGIG (reference sequence). V lost 2 bases to trimming and J lost 1 base, with 15 bases between them. The CDR3 has 16 residues. The CDR3 protein is CAWSPPGAPAKNIQYF. Here the CDR3 DNA reads TGTGCCTGGAGTCCCCCCGGGGCTCCGGCCAAAAACATTCAGTACTTC.

V usage is TRBV7-3 and J usage is TRBJ1-6; D is unclear. V gave up 0 bases and J gave up 7 bases, with 4 bases separating them. Germline values: CDR1 SGHTA, CDR2 FQGTGA. CDR3 length: 13 residues. The CDR3 here is CASSLTQNSPLHF. DNA of the CDR3: TGTGCCAGCAGCTTAACCCAGAATTCACCCCTCCACTTT.

The rearrangement links TRBV6-5 to TRBJ2-7; D remains ambiguous. The CDR3 runs to 15 residues. In germline, CDR1 is MNHEY, CDR2 SVGAGI. V lost 0 bases to trimming and J lost 7 bases, with 16 bases between them. The CDR3 region has the DNA TGTGCCAGCAGTTACTCGAAATACAGCTCTCCTGAGCAGTACTTC. Protein: CASSYSKYSSPEQYF.

J is TRBJ1-2 and V is TRBV7-9; D gene unclear. CDR1 and CDR2 from the germline V gene are SEHNR and FQNEAQ (reference sequence). V lost 1 base, J lost 5 bases, and 11 bases lay in between. This CDR3 region has 14 residues. The CDR3 DNA sequence: TGTGCCAGCAGCTTAGAGGGAAGCGGTTATGGCTACACCTTC. This encodes CASSLEGSGYGYTF.

The chain has TRBV28 and TRBJ2-1, with TRBD2 matching over 11 bases. The germline CDR1 and CDR2 sequences are MDHEN and SYDVKM. After removal of 6 bases from V and 4 bases from J, the junction contained 11 bases not matched to a gene. The CDR3 sequence is 17 residues long. Here the CDR3 reads CASSRPGTSGGYNEQFF. CDR3 DNA sequence: TGTGCCAGCAGCCGCCCCGGGACTAGCGGAGGTTACAATGAGCAGTTCTTC.

V and J are TRBV10-3 and TRBJ2-5; the D is unclear. V was shortened by 3 bases and J by 5 bases, with 16 bases between the two germline ends. Per germline, CDR1 ENHRY and CDR2 SYGVKD. The CDR3 loop spans 15 amino acids. Here the CDR3 reads CAISESPPKEETQYF. CDR3 DNA: TGTGCCATCAGTGAATCCCCCCCGAAAGAGGAGACCCAGTACTTC.

The table lists this clone with a count of one. This sequence joins TRBV9 and TRBJ2-5; 7 bases fit TRBD2. J gave up 2 bases and V 4 bases, and 8 bases lay outside the gene matches. The CDR3 has 15 amino acids. CDR1 SGDLS and CDR2 YYNGEE come from the germline V gene. The CDR3 DNA sequence: TGTGCCAGCAGCCCCGGGAGGATCGGGCAAGAGACCCAGTACTTC. Encoded protein: CASSPGRIGQETQYF.

This chain uses TRBV6-1 with TRBJ1-2, with D perhaps matching TRBD1 (5 bases). The ends were cut back, 2 bases at V and 4 bases at J, with 17 bases in the middle. Germline CDR1 reads MNHNS; CDR2 reads SASEGT. The CDR3 consists of 16 residues. CDR3 protein: CASSESATLGGYGYTF. The CDR3 bases are TGTGCCAGCAGTGAATCTGCGACTCTTGGGGGCTATGGCTACACCTTC.

This sequence joins TRBV27 and TRBJ2-2, with TRBD1 matching over 7 bases. V gave up 6 bases and J gave up 3 bases; unmatched junction bases: 4. Per germline, CDR1 MNHEY and CDR2 SMNVEV (reference sequence). This CDR3 contains 14 residues. The CDR3 sequence: CASSGTAYTGELFF. CDR3 DNA sequence: TGTGCCAGCAGCGGGACAGCGTACACCGGGGAGCTGTTTTTT.